This T cell receptor beta chain was observed in a study of T cells in lung cancer brain metastases. Study-wide context: Most patients, about 90% of the 20, got no therapy between primary and metastasis resection.

Either synchronous oligometastatic disease or delayed solitary brain metastasis recurrence led to resection. Method: immunoSEQ multiplex PCR; TCRdb's copy keeps in-frame clones and lacks some. The table has over 1,100 clones, 80% to 90% seen once; the top ten hold more than 9%. Material for sequencing was tumor tissue from a brain metastasis. The TCR sequence derives from a woman aged 50 to 60 with non-small cell lung cancer that had spread to the brain.

CDR3 protein: CAISPGLLLFSSTDTQYF. CDR3 DNA: TGTGCCATCTCACCGGGACTTCTACTTTTCAGTAGCACAGATACGCAGTATTTT. The rearrangement links TRBV10-3 to TRBJ2-3; TRBD2 is a possible D gene (6 bases). The V and J ends lost 8 bases and 0 bases respectively, with 24 bases between them. The CDR3 totals 18 residues. Germline lookup yields CDR1 ENHRY and CDR2 SYGVKD.